The subject of this entry is one TCR beta chain. The antigen remains undetermined. The germline V gene encodes CDR1 MRHNA and CDR2 SNTAGT. The CDR3 spans 15 residues. V was trimmed by 5 bases and J by 6 bases, leaving 17 bases between them. These data are taken from a study of neoadjuvant anti-PD-1 for oral cavity cancer. Study-wide context: Around day 43, patients without progression received a fourth nivolumab dose before surgery.

Assay: immunoSEQ multiplex PCR; the TCRdb copy retains only in-frame clones and omits some. The table records about 61,000 clones, approximately 79% of them present only once. Study-wide results and limits: Non-responders to neoadjuvant nivolumab had significantly more clonal PBMC T cells than responders.

These oral cavity squamous cell carcinomas were HPV-negative and locally advanced. The sample here was PBMCs, taken before nivolumab (anti-PD-1) treatment. The receptor was derived from a person aged 40-85 years with oral cavity squamous cell carcinoma. The chain uses TRBV6-4 and TRBJ2-1, with D possibly called TRBD1 or TRBD2 (5 bases each). The CDR3 spells CASSLQDGTLNEQFF. The CDR3 nucleotides are TGTGCCAGCAGTTTGCAGGACGGGACCCTCAATGAGCAGTTCTTC.